These 15 T cell receptor beta chains originate from one sample sequenced in a study of cytomegalovirus exposure and HLA in healthy donors (dated by TCRdb to 2015 to 2018). Preparation of the library involved the immunoSEQ multiplex PCR assay. For the multiplex PCR, a mixture combining 60 forward primers for TCR Vbeta segments and 13 reverse primers for TCR Jbeta segments was used. As stored in TCRdb, this immuneACCESS dataset retains in-frame rearrangements with V and J assigned. A fraction of the clones does not appear; measured against another copy, unresolved V genes explain less than half of the discrepancy, and the remainder lacks a known reason. This sample holds approximately 87,000 clones; around 81% were observed only once. Around 4.2% of the sample goes to the ten largest clones. Sequencing input: PBMCs. The receptors originated from a woman between 65 and 79 years old in good health and CMV-seropositive.

This clone was detected only a few times. The chain is built from TRBV5-1 and TRBJ1-3; 9 nucleotides align to TRBD1. Germline V gene data show CDR1 as SGHRS and CDR2 as YFSETQ. V was pared by 0 bases and J by 0 bases, with 7 bases of the junction left unmatched. The CDR3 loop spans 18 amino acids. In DNA form, the CDR3 reads TGCGCCAGCAGCTTGGAGCCACAGGGGGCCTCCTCTGGAAACACCATATATTTT. Its protein product is CASSLEPQGASSGNTIYF.

The chain carries TRBV10-3 and TRBJ1-1; TRBD1 is a possible D gene (5 bases). In germline, CDR1 is ENHRY, CDR2 SYGVKD. This CDR3 comprises 15 residues. Deletions cut 8 bases from V and 0 bases from J, with 16 bases between. CDR3 region: CAILGPQGLNTEAFF. The CDR3 nucleotides read TGTGCCATCCTTGGTCCCCAGGGCCTGAACACTGAAGCTTTCTTT.

In its sample, this clone was seen once. The chain is built from TRBV7-8 and TRBJ2-3; weak D call: TRBD2 (7 bases). From germline, CDR1 is SGHVS and CDR2 FQNEAQ. The V and J ends lost 1 base and 6 bases respectively, with 14 bases between them. The CDR3 totals 15 residues. For the CDR3, the DNA is TGTGCCAGCAGCTTAGGGGGGGGCCCGGGCGATACGCAGTATTTT. Amino acid sequence: CASSLGGGPGDTQYF.

The chain uses TRBV18 and TRBJ1-1; D gene unclear. The V gene's germline CDR1 is KGHSH and CDR2 LQKENI. Trimming left V 0 bases short and J 1 base short, with 6 bases between. The CDR3 contains 14 residues. The CDR3, as DNA: TGTGCCAGCTCACCACCGATGCGGAACACTGAAGCTTTCTTT. Translating gives CASSPPMRNTEAFF. The full variable domain, in which reference TRBV18 and TRBJ1-1 provide the parts outside the CDR3, is NAGVMQNPRHLVRRRGQEARLRCSPMKGHSHVYWYRQLPEEGLKFMVYLQKENIIDESGMPKERFSAEFPKEGPSILRIQQVVRGDSAAYFCASSPPMRNTEAFFGQGTRLTVV.

The rearrangement uses TRBV6-1 and TRBJ2-7; 11 positions match TRBD1. J was trimmed by 4 bases and V by 5 bases; bases with no gene match: 4. Germline assignment: CDR1 MNHNS and CDR2 SASEGT. CDR3 length: 14 residues. CDR3 coding DNA: TGTGCCAGCAGTTCCGGGACAGGGGGTTACGAGCAGTACTTC. Residues: CASSSGTGGYEQYF.

V gene TRBV5-1 combines with J gene TRBJ1-3; D may be TRBD1 (5 bases). The V end was cut by 4 bases, the J end by 1 base, with 9 bases between. The CDR3 has 14 amino acids. The germline gives CDR1 SGHRS, CDR2 YFSETQ. CDR3 in DNA: TGCGCCAGCAGCGGAGGGGAATCTGGAAACACCATATATTTT. This codes for CASSGGESGNTIYF.

CDR3 sequence (DNA): TGTGCCAGCAGCTTAGGAGCGGGAGGGCTCCCAGATACGCAGTATTTT. Translation gives CASSLGAGGLPDTQYF. The chain uses TRBV7-2 and TRBJ2-3, with 10 bases lining up with TRBD2. Germline assignment: CDR1 SGHTA and CDR2 FQGNSA. The trim removed 1 base at V and 4 bases at J, leaving 5 bases unmatched. CDR3 length equals 16 residues.

This clone has only a few counts. The J gene is TRBJ2-7, the V gene TRBV5-5, with 10 bases that match TRBD1. The length of the CDR3 is 15 residues. V lost 4 bases to trimming and J lost 0 bases; unmatched junction nucleotides: 4. The germline V gene encodes CDR1 SGHKS and CDR2 YYEKEE (reference sequence). The CDR3 sequence is CASSLGTGASYEQYF. Written as DNA, the CDR3 is TGTGCCAGCAGCCTAGGGACAGGGGCCTCCTACGAGCAGTACTTC.

The gene calls are TRBV5-1 and TRBJ2-2; possible D gene TRBD2, 5 bases. V shed 0 bases and J shed 5 bases, with 8 bases lying between them. Germline assignment: CDR1 SGHRS and CDR2 YFSETQ. This CDR3 is built from 14 residues. As DNA, the CDR3 is TGCGCCAGCAGCTTGGATCCGGGAACCGGGGAGCTGTTTTTT. Translation: CASSLDPGTGELFF.

This rearrangement joins TRBV12-5 to TRBJ2-5, with 10 bases fitting TRBD1. Germline V gene sequence: CDR1 LGHNT, CDR2 FRNRAP. Unmatched junction bases numbered 12, after V lost 4 bases and J lost 4 bases. The CDR3 runs to 17 residues. The CDR3 DNA reads TGTGCTAGTGGTTACACGCGACAGGGGGCAGTCCCAGAGACCCAGTACTTC. It yields the protein CASGYTRQGAVPETQYF.

This clone was observed a handful of times. The chain joins TRBV4-2 to TRBJ2-2; 9 positions agree with TRBD2. The V and J ends lost 4 bases and 3 bases, in that order; junction bases with no gene match: 12. The V gene's germline CDR1 is LGHNA and CDR2 YNFKEQ. The CDR3 has 18 amino acids. The CDR3 region is CASSRIKYSGRDTGELFF. CDR3 bases: TGTGCCAGCAGCCGAATTAAATATAGCGGGAGAGACACCGGGGAGCTGTTTTTT.

The chain uses TRBV6-4 and TRBJ2-3; weak D call: TRBD2 (6 bases). The ends were cut back, 0 bases at V and 5 bases at J, with 12 bases in the middle. CDR3 length: 15 amino acids. Per germline, CDR1 MRHNA and CDR2 SNTAGT. This CDR3 is CASSDSAGRRDTQYF. CDR3 sequence (DNA): TGTGCCAGCAGTGACTCTGCGGGGAGAAGAGATACGCAGTATTTT.

The rearrangement joins TRBV7-6 to TRBJ2-1; 8 bases are a match to TRBD1. From germline, CDR1 is SGHVS and CDR2 FNYEAQ. Trimming cost V 0 bases and J 4 bases; bases outside gene matches: 5. This CDR3 has 16 amino acids. The DNA of the CDR3 is TGTGCCAGCAGCTTAGCAGTCCGGACAGGGTACAATGAGCAGTTCTTC. It encodes CASSLAVRTGYNEQFF. Using reference TRBV7-6 and TRBJ2-1 for the parts outside the CDR3, the full variable domain is GAGVSQSPRYKVTKRGQDVALRCDPISGHVSLYWYRQALGQGPEFLTYFNYEAQQDKSGLPNDRFSAERPEGSISTLTIQRTEQRDSAMYRCASSLAVRTGYNEQFFGPGTRLTVL.

The table lists this clone with a few counts. The genes are TRBV30 and TRBJ1-2; the D is unclear. Germline CDR1 GTSNPN, CDR2 SVGIG (reference sequence). The V end was cut by 2 bases, the J end by 4 bases, with 5 bases between. The CDR3 is 11 amino acids. CDR3 residues: CAWSLAYGYTF. CDR3 nucleotide sequence: TGTGCCTGGAGTCTAGCCTATGGCTACACCTTC.

In DNA form, the CDR3 reads TGTGCCAGCAGCTTCCGTCAGGGTAAGAACACTGAAGCTTTCTTT. Amino acids: CASSFRQGKNTEAFF. This sequence joins TRBV7-2 and TRBJ1-1; D may be TRBD1 (5 bases). Between the trimmed V and J ends, which lost 3 bases and 1 base, there was a span of 12 bases. The CDR3 sequence is 15 residues long. Germline V lookup: CDR1 SGHTA, CDR2 FQGNSA.